This TCR beta chain was obtained from a study of cytomegalovirus exposure and HLA in healthy donors. The approximately 120-subject validation cohort, separate from the approximately 670-subject first cohort, included the donors. Whole-study findings and limits: The classifier reportedly diagnosed cytomegalovirus status with high sensitivity and specificity. It was found in a later analysis that first-cohort TCR clusters tended to co-occur in the 120 validation repertoires.

About this clone: The antigen is unknown.

The germline V gene has CDR1 MDHEN and CDR2 SYDVKM. V lost 8 bases to trimming and J lost 5 bases, with 18 bases between them. The CDR3 consists of 14 residues. The table came from immunoSEQ multiplex PCR; TCRdb's copy has only in-frame clones and leaves some out. This sample has approximately 260,000 clones, with 80% to 90% found just once. This receptor was taken from a woman between 18 and 30 years old in good health and CMV-seronegative. Sequencing was done on a sample of PBMCs. The chain couples TRBV28 to TRBJ2-5; tentatively, D is TRBD2 (6 bases). The CDR3 region is CASAVPAGRETQYF. In DNA, the CDR3 is TGTGCCAGCGCGGTGCCCGCGGGGAGGGAGACCCAGTACTTC.